The T cell receptor beta chain described here comes from a study of human T cells and chemical hapten exposure. Individual cDNA molecules had unique molecular identifiers attached to them by the library. TCRdb re-called the RACE reads with MiXCR, one entry per CDR3 protein. Of 350,000 to 450,000 distinct CDR3 sequences listed, 4% to 6% are singletons. This clonotype was picked up many times. Its antigen remains unidentified. General observations from the study: Expanded TCRs grouped into significantly more large CDR3 similarity clusters than controls produced. More PT1 expanded TCRs went with higher patch test scores.

The CDR3 contains 13 residues. The V and J ends lost 4 bases and 7 bases respectively, with 11 bases between them. The time point is: pre-sensitization, week 0. Treatment reported: therapeutic diphenylcyclopropenone sensitization with weekly scalp DPC. Researchers extracted total RNA from unfractionated whole blood. The chain links TRBV12-3 or TRBV12-4 to TRBJ1-5; possibly TRBD1 for D (6 bases). The source is a woman aged 50 to 60 with alopecia areata. Some clones in this sample may be carry-over from other donors' samples. Sample: whole blood, taken in connection with sensitization to the hapten diphenylcyclopropenone (DPC). CDR3 protein: CASSSRTDQPQHF. Written as DNA, the CDR3 is TGTGCCAGCAGTTCCCGGACAGACCAGCCCCAGCATTTT.